These 25 T cell receptor beta chains share one sample of origin, sequenced in a study of blood T cells in healthy people across ages. Using a J-beta primer mix together with a sample-barcoded 5' primer, a second PCR was run for roughly 7 to 11 cycles. TCRdb itself ran the 5' RACE reads through MiXCR, one entry per CDR3 protein. In the table there are roughly 1,700,000 distinct CDR3 sequences, 28% of which are singletons. Material: blood. The origin of the receptors is a woman between 25 and 40 years old in good health.

Notes on this clonotype: Its ends do not fully match the called genes, so a read error is possible. The chain uses TRBV5-1 and TRBJ2-5; 7 nucleotides align to TRBD1. Germline V gene sequence: CDR1 SGHRS, CDR2 YFSETQ. This CDR3 region has 13 residues. The CDR3 sequence is CTSSLRGQGEQYF. CDR3 nucleotide sequence: TGCACCAGCAGCTTGAGGGGGCAGGGAGAGCAGTACTTC.

This chain joins TRBV4-3 and TRBJ2-4, with a weak D call TRBD2 (5 bases). CDR1 is LGHNA and CDR2 is YSLEER in the germline V gene. CDR3 size: 17 residues. V lost 2 bases and J 13 bases, leaving 27 bases between the germline ends. The CDR3 DNA reads TGCGCCAGCAGCCAAACAAATCTGAGGGAAAATGACAATGAGCAGTACTTC. It specifies CASSQTNLRENDNEQYF.

As concerns this clonotype: The junction differs from germline at one of its ends, possibly a read error. V usage is TRBV20-1 and J usage is TRBJ2-5, with 11 bases identical to TRBD1. The germline gives CDR1 DFQATT, CDR2 SNEGSKA (reference sequence). The length of the CDR3 is 17 residues. The CDR3 DNA is TGCAGTGCCAGAGGGACAGGGGGGAAGGGGCCTCAAGGGATCCAGTACTTC. It encodes CSARGTGGKGPQGIQYF.

This clonotype was observed a handful of times. The V call is TRBV24-1, the J call TRBJ2-1, with 14 positions matching TRBD2. With V trimmed by 5 bases and J by 1 base, 21 bases remained unmatched. The CDR3 is 23 amino acids. Germline-derived CDR1 and CDR2 are KGHDR and SFDVKD. The CDR3, as DNA: TGTGCCACCAGTGGCCCGTCACCTTCCGGGACTAGCGGGAGACGGGCGTCCTACAATGAGCAGTTCTTC. It is translated as CATSGPSPSGTSGRRASYNEQFF.

This clonotype was seen ten or more times. The genes are TRBV4-3 and TRBJ2-6; TRBD1 matches at 9 bases. Germline loops: CDR1 LGHNA, CDR2 YSLEER. This CDR3 is built from 16 residues. The V gene end was trimmed by 2 bases and the J gene end by 2 bases; junction bases not matched to a gene: 1. The CDR3 spells CASSQRTGAGANVLTF. Here the CDR3 DNA reads TGCGCCAGCAGCCAACGGACAGGGGCTGGGGCCAACGTCCTGACTTTC.

In its sample, this clonotype was seen many times. The V call is TRBV24-1, the J call TRBJ2-7; 7 nucleotides agree with TRBD2. V shed 0 bases, J shed 3 bases, and the junction held 10 bases outside the gene matches. The CDR3 covers 17 residues. Looked up from germline, CDR1 is KGHDR and CDR2 is SFDVKD. The CDR3 sequence: CATSDLDAGEGSYEQYF. DNA of the CDR3: TGTGCCACCAGTGATTTGGATGCGGGAGAGGGAAGCTACGAGCAGTACTTC.

With regard to this clonotype: Germline and junction disagree at one end, which may indicate a read error. This chain links TRBV20-1 with TRBJ2-1, with TRBD1 matching over 7 bases. This CDR3 is 15 amino acids long. The germline V gene encodes CDR1 DFQATT and CDR2 SNEGSKA (reference sequence). The DNA for the CDR3 is TGCAGTGCTGGATTACCGACAGGGAGCTCGGATGAGCAGGTCTTC. Encoded protein: CSAGLPTGSSDEQVF.

The rearrangement uses TRBV5-5 and TRBJ2-5, with D possibly TRBD2 on 7 matching bases. The length of the CDR3 is 14 residues. From germline, CDR1 is SGHKS and CDR2 YYEKEE (reference sequence). Trimming stripped 4 bases from V and 5 bases from J, with 15 bases between. The chain's CDR3 is CASSKGGGPETQYF. In nucleotides, the CDR3 is TGTGCCAGCAGCAAGGGGGGGGGTCCTGAGACCCAGTACTTC.

The chain joins TRBV7-2 to TRBJ1-1, with 8 bases aligning to TRBD1. Trimming cost V 4 bases and J 1 base; bases outside gene matches: 5. Germline-derived CDR1 and CDR2 are SGHTA and FQGNSA. CDR3 length equals 15 residues. CDR3 sequence reads: CASSWTGIGNTEAFF. The CDR3 coding sequence is TGTGCCAGCAGCTGGACAGGGATCGGGAACACTGAAGCTTTCTTT.

The chain is built from TRBV12-3 or TRBV12-4 and TRBJ2-4, with TRBD2 matching over 13 bases. The CDR3 loop spans 16 amino acids. V dropped 4 bases and J dropped 8; count of bases not matched to a gene: 8. CDR3 bases: TGTGCCAGCAGTTCAGGACTAGCGGGAGATTTGGACATTCAGTACTTC. Residues: CASSSGLAGDLDIQYF.

This clonotype was counted between two and nine times. The rearrangement links TRBV12-3 or TRBV12-4 to TRBJ2-3, with 8 bases identical to TRBD2. The CDR3 covers 16 residues. Germline trimming cut 6 bases from V and 3 bases from J; bases unmatched to any gene: 11. CDR3 sequence: CASRELSGIRTDTQYF. The CDR3 bases are TGTGCCAGCAGGGAGCTTAGCGGGATTCGGACAGATACGCAGTATTTT.

Turning to this clonotype: This may come from a read error, since a much larger clone is one base off. CDR3 amino acids: CRARESNQPQHF. CDR3 in DNA: TGCAGGGCTAGGGAGAGCAATCAGCCCCAGCATTTT. The chain links TRBV20-1 to TRBJ1-5; D call uncertain. CDR1 and CDR2 (germline): DFQATT, SNEGSKA (reference sequence). The CDR3 runs to 12 residues.

The table lists this clonotype with a count of one. An end of the junction differs from the germline gene, which may be a read error. This chain uses TRBV25-1 with TRBJ2-3; 11 bases map to TRBD2. The CDR3 spans 15 residues. The germline V gene encodes CDR1 MGHDK and CDR2 SYGVNS. The CDR3 loop is CTSSKLAGGSDTQYF. For the CDR3, the DNA is TGTACCAGCAGTAAGCTAGCGGGAGGCTCAGATACGCAGTATTTT.

Comment on this clonotype: At one of its ends the junction is not consistent with the germline gene, which may arise from a read error. The chain employs TRBV24-1 and TRBJ1-4, with a possible D match to TRBD1 (6 bases). Per germline, CDR1 KGHDR and CDR2 SFDVKD. CDR3 length: 14 residues. The CDR3 protein is CATGKQGTNEKRFF. CDR3 DNA sequence: TGTGCCACCGGTAAACAGGGAACTAATGAAAAACGGTTTTTT.

The chain carries TRBV12-3 or TRBV12-4 and TRBJ2-1; 7 bases are a match to TRBD2. This CDR3 has 14 amino acids. The junction had 14 bases not matched to a gene; V was cut back by 8 bases and J by 10 bases. CDR3 DNA sequence: TGTGCCAGCTGTAACGGACTAGAGGGAGTCGAGCAGTTCTTC. Its translation is CASCNGLEGVEQFF.

The CDR3 loop is CASRTGHHNEQFF. The CDR3 bases are TGTGCCAGCCGGACAGGCCATCACAATGAGCAGTTCTTC. The chain employs TRBV27 and TRBJ2-1, with 7 bases aligning to TRBD1. CDR1 is MNHEY, CDR2 SMNVEV, per germline (reference sequence). The CDR3 extends over 13 amino acids. Trimming at V came to 8 bases and at J to 5 bases, leaving 6 bases not matched to a gene.

The gene calls are TRBV20-1 and TRBJ1-1, with D tentatively TRBD1 (5 bases). This CDR3 has 15 amino acids. CDR1 and CDR2 from the germline V gene are DFQATT and SNEGSKA (reference sequence). The V end lost 2 bases, the J end lost 6 bases, and 19 bases lay between the germline ends. Written as DNA, the CDR3 is TGCAGTGCTAGATCGGACGGGATGGGGGGTGCTGAAGCTTTCTTT. This codes for CSARSDGMGGAEAFF.

At least ten counts were recorded for this clonotype. The gene calls are TRBV5-6 and TRBJ2-7; the match to TRBD2 covers 10 bases. Losses at the gene ends were 6 bases for V and 4 bases for J; bases not matched to a gene: 13. Looked up from germline, CDR1 is SGHDT and CDR2 is YYEEEE. CDR3 size: 16 residues. CDR3 region: CASTSSGTSEEYEQYF. The CDR3 region has the DNA TGTGCCAGCACCTCTTCCGGGACTAGCGAGGAGTACGAGCAGTACTTC. Using reference TRBV5-6 and TRBJ2-7 for the parts outside the CDR3, the full variable domain is DAGVTQSPTHLIKTRGQQVTLRCSPKSGHDTVSWYQQALGQGPQFIFQYYEEEERQRGNFPDRFSGHQFPNYSSELNVNALLLGDSALYLCASTSSGTSEEYEQYFGPGTRLTVT.

This rearrangement joins TRBV2 to TRBJ2-4; no definite D call. Germline assignment: CDR1 SNHLY and CDR2 FYNNEI. The CDR3 consists of 15 residues. Between the trimmed V and J ends, which lost 9 bases and 0 bases, there was a span of 15 bases. For the CDR3, the DNA is TGTGCCAGTCGCCGGGCCCTACTAGCCAAAAACATTCAGTACTTC. Encoded protein: CASRRALLAKNIQYF.

This clonotype came up a few times. The chain recombines TRBV29-1 with TRBJ2-2, with D unresolved. The CDR3 loop spans 12 amino acids. Germline V gene sequence: CDR1 SQVTM, CDR2 ANQGSEA. V dropped 6 bases and J dropped 2 bases, with 7 bases sitting between them. CDR3 bases: TGCAGCGTAATAGGAAACACCGGGGAGCTGTTTTTT. Protein: CSVIGNTGELFF.

The J gene is TRBJ2-1, the V gene TRBV5-1; 7 positions agree with TRBD2. The V gene end was trimmed by 0 bases and the J gene end by 4 bases; junction bases not matched to a gene: 10. CDR1 and CDR2 from the germline V gene are SGHRS and YFSETQ. The CDR3 consists of 17 residues. DNA for the CDR3: TGCGCCAGCAGCTTGGCTTCCGCGGCTAGCGGTTACAATGAGCAGTTCTTC. This translates into CASSLASAASGYNEQFF.

A few counts support this clonotype. V gene TRBV12-3 or TRBV12-4 combines with J gene TRBJ2-4, with D maybe TRBD2 (6 bases). The CDR3 consists of 15 residues. Deletions cut 2 bases from V and 1 base from J, with 9 bases between. CDR3 sequence: CASSLKEGAKNIQYF. The CDR3 nucleotides read TGTGCCAGCAGTTTAAAGGAGGGGGCCAAAAACATTCAGTACTTC.

The chain links TRBV2 to TRBJ2-1; 11 positions match TRBD2. This CDR3 spans 16 amino acids. The germline V gene has CDR1 SNHLY and CDR2 FYNNEI. Trimming at V came to 2 bases and at J to 7 bases, leaving 7 bases not matched to a gene. The CDR3: CASSERTSGSANEQFF. As DNA, the CDR3 is TGTGCCAGCAGTGAACGAACTAGCGGGAGCGCGAATGAGCAGTTCTTC.

This clonotype was detected ten times or more. Written as DNA, the CDR3 is TGTGCCAGCAGTCCCGACTTCTCCTACGAGCAGTACTTC. Protein: CASSPDFSYEQYF. The gene calls are TRBV12-3 or TRBV12-4 and TRBJ2-7; D is ambiguous. The CDR3 is 13 amino acids. Trimming left V 5 bases short and J 0 bases short, with 8 bases between.

In the case of this clonotype: A much larger clone is a single base away; this may be a read error. This sequence joins TRBV4-1 and TRBJ2-7; 10 positions match TRBD1. There are 16 residues in the CDR3. V dropped 7 bases and J dropped 4; count of bases not matched to a gene: 13. Germline CDR1 MGHRA, CDR2 YSYEKL. The DNA of the CDR3 is TGCGCCAGCAACCAGTCCCGGGACAGGGGATGGTACGAGCAGTACTTC. Its translation: CASNQSRDRGWYEQYF.